Described below is a single TCR beta chain sequence and its context. Its target is unknown. This specimen belongs to a study of cytomegalovirus exposure and HLA in healthy donors. Study outcomes and limitations: 150 to 200 TCR beta chains were listed as cytomegalovirus-associated. Using the classifier, cytomegalovirus status was reportedly diagnosed with high specificity and sensitivity. Most observed TCR sequences were rare, whereas some public TCRs were detected in many donors.

V gave up 7 bases and J gave up 2 bases; unmatched junction bases: 5. The CDR3 contains 13 residues. The V gene's germline CDR1 is SGHDT and CDR2 YYEEEE. Only in-frame clones appear in the TCRdb table, and some are missing; sequencing was by immunoSEQ multiplex PCR. This sample carries some 72,000 clones, about 96% of them seen once, and the ten largest clones take 1.5% to 2%. The chain employs TRBV5-6 and TRBJ1-2; 7 bases are shared with TRBD1. Material: PBMCs. This TCR was recovered from a man younger than 35 in good health and CMV-seropositive. The DNA of the CDR3 is TGTGCCAGCGAATTGGGACAGAACTATGGCTACACCTTC. It is translated as CASELGQNYGYTF.